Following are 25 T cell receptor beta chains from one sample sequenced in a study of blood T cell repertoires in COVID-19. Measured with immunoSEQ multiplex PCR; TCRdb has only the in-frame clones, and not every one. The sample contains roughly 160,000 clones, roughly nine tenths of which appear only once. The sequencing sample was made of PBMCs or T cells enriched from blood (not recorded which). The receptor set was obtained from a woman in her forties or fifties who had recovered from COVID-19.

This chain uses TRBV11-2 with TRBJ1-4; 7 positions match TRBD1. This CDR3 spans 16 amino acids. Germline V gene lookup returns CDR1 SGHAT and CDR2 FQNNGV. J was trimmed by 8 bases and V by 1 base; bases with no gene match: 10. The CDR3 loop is CASSLAYRGGREKLFF. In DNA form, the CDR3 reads TGTGCCAGCAGCTTAGCCTACAGGGGAGGAAGGGAAAAACTGTTTTTT.

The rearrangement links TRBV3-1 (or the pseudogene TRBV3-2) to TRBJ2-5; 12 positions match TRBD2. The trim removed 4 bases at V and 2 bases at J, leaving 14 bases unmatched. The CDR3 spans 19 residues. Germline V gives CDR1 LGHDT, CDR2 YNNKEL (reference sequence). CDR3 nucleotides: TGTGCCAGCAGCCCAAGTGGCCGAGGGACTAGCGGGCTGCAAGAGACCCAGTACTTC. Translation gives CASSPSGRGTSGLQETQYF.

CDR3 DNA: TGTGCCAGTGGTTGGCGGGACGGCACAGATACGCAGTATTTT. Its protein product is CASGWRDGTDTQYF. The rearrangement links TRBV6-5 to TRBJ2-3; possible D gene TRBD2, 6 bases. V was pared by 9 bases and J by 1 base, with 14 bases between. Looked up from germline, CDR1 is MNHEY and CDR2 is SVGAGI. The CDR3 extends over 14 amino acids.

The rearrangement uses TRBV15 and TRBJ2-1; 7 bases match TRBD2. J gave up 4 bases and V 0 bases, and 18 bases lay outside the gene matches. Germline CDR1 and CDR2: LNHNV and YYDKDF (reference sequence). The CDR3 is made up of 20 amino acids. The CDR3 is CATSRERGTSGGRGYNEQFF. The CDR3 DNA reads TGTGCCACCAGCAGAGAGAGAGGGACCTCCGGGGGGAGAGGGTACAATGAGCAGTTCTTC. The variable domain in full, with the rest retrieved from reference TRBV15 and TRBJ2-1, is DAMVIQNPRYQVTQFGKPVTLSCSQTLNHNVMYWYQQKSSQAPKLLFHYYDKDFNNEADTPDNFQSRRPNTSFCFLDIRSPGLGDTAMYLCATSRERGTSGGRGYNEQFFGPGTRLTVL.

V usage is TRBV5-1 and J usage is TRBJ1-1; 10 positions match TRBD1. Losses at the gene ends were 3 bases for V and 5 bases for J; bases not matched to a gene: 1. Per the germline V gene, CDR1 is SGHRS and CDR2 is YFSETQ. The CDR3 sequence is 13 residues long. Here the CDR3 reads CASSSGQGTEAFF. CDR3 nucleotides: TGCGCCAGCAGCTCGGGACAGGGGACTGAAGCTTTCTTT.

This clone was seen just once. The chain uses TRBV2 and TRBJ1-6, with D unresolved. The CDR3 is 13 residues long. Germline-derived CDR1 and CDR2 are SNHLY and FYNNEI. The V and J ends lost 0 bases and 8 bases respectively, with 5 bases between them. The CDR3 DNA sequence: TGTGCCAGCAGTGAAGCGGAGCATTCACCCCTCCACTTT. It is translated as CASSEAEHSPLHF.

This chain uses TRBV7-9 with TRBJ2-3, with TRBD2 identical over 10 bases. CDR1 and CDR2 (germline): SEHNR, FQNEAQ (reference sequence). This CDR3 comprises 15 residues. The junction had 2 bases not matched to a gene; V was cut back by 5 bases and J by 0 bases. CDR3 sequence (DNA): TGTGCCAGCAGCAAGACTAGCGGGAGCACAGATACGCAGTATTTT. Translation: CASSKTSGSTDTQYF.

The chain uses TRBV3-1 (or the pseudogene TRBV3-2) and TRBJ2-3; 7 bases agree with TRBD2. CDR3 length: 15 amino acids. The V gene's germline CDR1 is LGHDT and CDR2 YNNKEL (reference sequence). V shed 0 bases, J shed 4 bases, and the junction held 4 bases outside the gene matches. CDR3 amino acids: CASSQDPTSADTQYF. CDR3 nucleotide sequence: TGTGCCAGCAGCCAAGACCCCACTAGCGCAGATACGCAGTATTTT.

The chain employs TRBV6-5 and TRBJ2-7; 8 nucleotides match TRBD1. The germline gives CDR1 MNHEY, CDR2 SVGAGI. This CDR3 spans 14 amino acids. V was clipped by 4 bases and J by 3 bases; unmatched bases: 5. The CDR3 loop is CASSSDRANYEQYF. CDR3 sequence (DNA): TGTGCCAGCAGTTCGGACAGGGCGAACTACGAGCAGTACTTC.

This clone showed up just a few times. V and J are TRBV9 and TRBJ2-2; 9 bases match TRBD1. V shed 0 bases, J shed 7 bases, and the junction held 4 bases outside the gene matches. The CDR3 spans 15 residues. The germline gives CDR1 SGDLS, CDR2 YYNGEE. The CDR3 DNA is TGTGCCAGCAGCGTAGCTACAGGGGGCAACGGGGAGCTGTTTTTT. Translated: CASSVATGGNGELFF. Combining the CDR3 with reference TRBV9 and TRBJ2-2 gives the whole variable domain DSGVTQTPKHLITATGQRVTLRCSPRSGDLSVYWYQQSLDQGLQFLIQYYNGEERAKGNILERFSAQQFPDLHSELNLSSLELGDSALYFCASSVATGGNGELFFGEGSRLTVL.

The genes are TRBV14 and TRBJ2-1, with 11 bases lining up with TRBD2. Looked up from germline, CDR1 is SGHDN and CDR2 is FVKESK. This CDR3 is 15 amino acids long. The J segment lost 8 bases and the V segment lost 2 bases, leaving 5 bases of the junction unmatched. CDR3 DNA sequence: TGTGCCAGCAGCCAAACTAGCGGGAGTAGAGATGAGCAGTTCTTC. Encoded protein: CASSQTSGSRDEQFF. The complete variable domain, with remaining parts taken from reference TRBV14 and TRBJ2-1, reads EAGVTQFPSHSVIEKGQTVTLRCDPISGHDNLYWYRRVMGKEIKFLLHFVKESKQDESGMPNNRFLAERTGGTYSTLKVQPAELEDSGVYFCASSQTSGSRDEQFFGPGTRLTVL.

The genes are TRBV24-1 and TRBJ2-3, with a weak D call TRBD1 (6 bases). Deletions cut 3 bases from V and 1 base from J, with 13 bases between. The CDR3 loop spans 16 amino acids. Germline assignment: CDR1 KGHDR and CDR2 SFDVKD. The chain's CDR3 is CATSDPNRAGTDTQYF. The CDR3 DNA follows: TGTGCCACCAGTGATCCTAACAGGGCCGGCACAGATACGCAGTATTTT.

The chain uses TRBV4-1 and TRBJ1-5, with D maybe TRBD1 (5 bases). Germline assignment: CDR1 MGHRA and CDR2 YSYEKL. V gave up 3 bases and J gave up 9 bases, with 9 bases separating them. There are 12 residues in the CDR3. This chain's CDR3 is CASSQGQGPQHF. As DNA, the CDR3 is TGCGCCAGCAGCCAGGGGCAGGGGCCCCAGCATTTT.

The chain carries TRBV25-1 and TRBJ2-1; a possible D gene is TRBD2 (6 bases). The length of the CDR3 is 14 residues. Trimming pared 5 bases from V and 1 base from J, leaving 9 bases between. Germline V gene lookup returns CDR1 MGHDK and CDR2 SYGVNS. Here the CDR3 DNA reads TGTGCCAGCAGTCGCGGGGATTCCTACAATGAGCAGTTCTTC. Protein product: CASSRGDSYNEQFF.

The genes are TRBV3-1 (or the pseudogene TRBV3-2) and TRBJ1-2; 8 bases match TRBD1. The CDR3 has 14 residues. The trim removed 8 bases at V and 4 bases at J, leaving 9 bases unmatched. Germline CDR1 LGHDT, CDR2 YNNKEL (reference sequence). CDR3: CASRGTGRVYGYTF. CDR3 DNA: TGTGCCAGCCGGGGGACAGGACGGGTCTATGGCTACACCTTC.

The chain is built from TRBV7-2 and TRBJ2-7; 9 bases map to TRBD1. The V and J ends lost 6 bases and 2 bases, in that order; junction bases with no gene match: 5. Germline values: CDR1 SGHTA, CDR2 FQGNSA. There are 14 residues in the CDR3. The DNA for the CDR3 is TGTGCCAGCAGAATGGACAGGGGAGCCTACGAGCAGTACTTC. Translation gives CASRMDRGAYEQYF. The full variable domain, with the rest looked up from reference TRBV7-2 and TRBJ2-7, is GAGVSQSPSNKVTEKGKDVELRCDPISGHTALYWYRQSLGQGLEFLIYFQGNSAPDKSGLPSDRFSAERTGGSVSTLTIQRTQQEDSAVYLCASRMDRGAYEQYFGPGTRLTVT.

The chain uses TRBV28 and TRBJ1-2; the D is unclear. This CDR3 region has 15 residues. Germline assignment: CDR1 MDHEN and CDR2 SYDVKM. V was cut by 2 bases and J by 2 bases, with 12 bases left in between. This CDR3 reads CASSLGGFRNYGYTF. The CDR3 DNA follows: TGTGCCAGCAGTTTAGGAGGTTTTAGAAACTATGGCTACACCTTC.

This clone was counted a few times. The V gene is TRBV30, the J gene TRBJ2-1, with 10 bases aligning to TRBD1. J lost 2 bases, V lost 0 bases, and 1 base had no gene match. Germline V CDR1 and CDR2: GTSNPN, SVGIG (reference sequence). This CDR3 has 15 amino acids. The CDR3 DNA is TGTGCCTGGAGTGTTGGGACAGGGGCCTACAATGAGCAGTTCTTC. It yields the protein CAWSVGTGAYNEQFF. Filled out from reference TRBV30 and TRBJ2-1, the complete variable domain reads SQTIHQWPATLVQPVGSPLSLECTVEGTSNPNLYWYRQAAGRGLQLLFYSVGIGQISSEVPQNLSASRPQDRQFILSSKKLLLSDSGFYLCAWSVGTGAYNEQFFGPGTRLTVL.

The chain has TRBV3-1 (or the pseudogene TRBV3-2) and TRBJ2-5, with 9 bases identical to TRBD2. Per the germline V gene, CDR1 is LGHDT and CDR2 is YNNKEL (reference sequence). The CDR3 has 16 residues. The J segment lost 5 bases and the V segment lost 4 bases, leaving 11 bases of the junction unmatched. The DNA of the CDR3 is TGTGCCAGCAGCCCGGGGGCGGGACTAGCAATTGAGACCCAGTACTTC. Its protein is CASSPGAGLAIETQYF.

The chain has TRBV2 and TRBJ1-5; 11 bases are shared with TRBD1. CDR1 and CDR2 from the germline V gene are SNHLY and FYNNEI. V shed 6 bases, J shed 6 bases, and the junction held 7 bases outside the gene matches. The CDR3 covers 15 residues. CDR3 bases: TGTGCCAGCAGCCCGGGGACAGGGGGGCGTCAGCCCCAGCATTTT. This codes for CASSPGTGGRQPQHF.

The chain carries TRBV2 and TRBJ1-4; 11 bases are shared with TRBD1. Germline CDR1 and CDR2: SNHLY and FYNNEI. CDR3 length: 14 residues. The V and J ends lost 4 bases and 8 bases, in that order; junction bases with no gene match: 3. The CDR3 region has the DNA TGTGCCAGCAGTGCGTGGACAGGGGGCGAAAAACTGTTTTTT. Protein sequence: CASSAWTGGEKLFF.

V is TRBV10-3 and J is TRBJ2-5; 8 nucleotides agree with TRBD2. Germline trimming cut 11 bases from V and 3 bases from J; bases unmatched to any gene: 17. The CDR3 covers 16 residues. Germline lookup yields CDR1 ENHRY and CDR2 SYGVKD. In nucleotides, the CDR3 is TGTGCCTCTCGGGGGGGAGGTCCTGTAGTCGAAGAGACCCAGTACTTC. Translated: CASRGGGPVVEETQYF.

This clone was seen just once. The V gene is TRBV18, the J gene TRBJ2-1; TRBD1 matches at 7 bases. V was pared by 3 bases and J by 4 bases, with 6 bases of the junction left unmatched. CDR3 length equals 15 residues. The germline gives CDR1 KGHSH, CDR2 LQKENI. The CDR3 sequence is CASSPTGAEYNEQFF. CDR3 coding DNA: TGTGCCAGCTCACCTACAGGGGCCGAATACAATGAGCAGTTCTTC.

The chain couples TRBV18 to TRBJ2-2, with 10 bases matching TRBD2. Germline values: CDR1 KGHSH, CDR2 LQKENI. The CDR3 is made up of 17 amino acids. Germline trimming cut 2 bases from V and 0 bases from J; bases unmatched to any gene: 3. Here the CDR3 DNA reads TGTGCCAGCTCACCAGGTGGACTAGCGGCGAACACCGGGGAGCTGTTTTTT. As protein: CASSPGGLAANTGELFF. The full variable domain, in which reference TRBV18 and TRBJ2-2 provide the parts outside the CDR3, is NAGVMQNPRHLVRRRGQEARLRCSPMKGHSHVYWYRQLPEEGLKFMVYLQKENIIDESGMPKERFSAEFPKEGPSILRIQQVVRGDSAAYFCASSPGGLAANTGELFFGEGSRLTVL.

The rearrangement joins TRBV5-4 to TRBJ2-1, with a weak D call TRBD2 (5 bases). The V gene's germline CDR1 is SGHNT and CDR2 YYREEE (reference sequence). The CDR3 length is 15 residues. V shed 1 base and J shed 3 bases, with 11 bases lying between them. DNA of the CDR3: TGTGCCAGCAGCTTGCCCGGGAATAACTACAATGAGCAGTTCTTC. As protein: CASSLPGNNYNEQFF.